Below are 9 T cell receptor beta chains sequenced from a single sample in a study of T cell responses to AZD1222 COVID-19 vaccine. Clones were read by immunoSEQ multiplex PCR, and TCRdb kept only the in-frame ones, dropping some. The sample totals some 150,000 clones. Sequenced sample: peripheral blood. These receptors were taken from an adult in good health.

The CDR3 nucleotides read TGTGCCAGCAGCTTAGCGGCTCCCCAGGCCTCCTACGAGCAGTACTTC. This gives the protein CASSLAAPQASYEQYF. The J gene is TRBJ2-7, the V gene TRBV7-9; no clear D gene. The CDR3 sequence is 16 residues long. V was pared by 0 bases and J by 0 bases, with 12 bases between. Germline V lookup: CDR1 SEHNR, CDR2 FQNEAQ (reference sequence). Looking up the rest from reference TRBV7-9 and TRBJ2-7 gives the full variable domain: DTGVSQNPRHKITKRGQNVTFRCDPISEHNRLYWYRQTLGQGPEFLTYFQNEAQLEKSRLLSDRFSAERPKGSFSTLEIQRTEQGDSAMYLCASSLAAPQASYEQYFGPGTRLTVT.

The J gene is TRBJ2-3, the V gene TRBV18, with 14 bases matching TRBD2. V was clipped by 3 bases and J by 4 bases; unmatched bases: 0. This CDR3 has 15 residues. Germline loops: CDR1 KGHSH, CDR2 LQKENI. CDR3 region: CASSPTSGGADTQYF. CDR3 in DNA: TGTGCCAGCTCACCGACTAGCGGGGGGGCAGATACGCAGTATTTT.

CDR3 in amino acids: CASSEDRGHGYTF. CDR3 DNA sequence: TGTGCCAGCAGTGAGGACAGGGGACATGGCTACACCTTC. V is TRBV6-1 and J is TRBJ1-2; 9 bases fit TRBD1. V shed 3 bases and J 6 bases; nucleotides not matched to a gene: 2. CDR1 is MNHNS and CDR2 is SASEGT in the germline V gene. This CDR3 is built from 13 residues.

The V call is TRBV28, the J call TRBJ1-2; possible D gene TRBD1, 6 bases. Trimming cost V 7 bases and J 5 bases, with 20 bases left between them. This CDR3 contains 15 residues. Germline values: CDR1 MDHEN, CDR2 SYDVKM. For the CDR3, the DNA is TGTGCCAGCACATTACAGGGATCGGCAGGGTATGGCTACACCTTC. It yields the protein CASTLQGSAGYGYTF.

CDR3 in amino acids: CASSPGGPGYYSYEQYF. Written as DNA, the CDR3 is TGTGCCAGCAGTCCCGGAGGTCCGGGATACTACTCCTACGAGCAGTACTTC. This chain uses TRBV11-3 with TRBJ2-7; perhaps TRBD2 as D (5 bases). V lost 6 bases and J lost 0, with 21 bases in between. The CDR3 sequence is 17 residues long. Per the germline V gene, CDR1 is SGHNT and CDR2 is YENEEA. The entire variable domain, with the rest obtained from reference TRBV11-3 and TRBJ2-7, is as follows: EAGVVQSPRYKIIEKKQPVAFWCNPISGHNTLYWYLQNLGQGPELLIRYENEEAVDDSQLPKDRFSAERLKGVDSTLKIQPAELGDSAVYLCASSPGGPGYYSYEQYFGPGTRLTVT.

V usage is TRBV28 and J usage is TRBJ2-7; D is ambiguous. Germline values: CDR1 MDHEN, CDR2 SYDVKM. The V gene lost 3 bases and the J gene lost 2 bases, with 11 bases spanning the gap. This CDR3 is 14 amino acids long. The CDR3: CASSFGRLPYEQYF. The CDR3 nucleotides read TGTGCCAGCAGTTTTGGCAGGCTTCCCTACGAGCAGTACTTC.

This chain joins TRBV18 and TRBJ1-6, with 8 nucleotides matching TRBD1. V dropped 3 bases and J dropped 7; count of bases not matched to a gene: 5. Germline assignment: CDR1 KGHSH and CDR2 LQKENI. This CDR3 comprises 15 residues. CDR3 bases: TGTGCCAGCTCACCCGGACAGGGTGGGAATTCACCCCTCCACTTT. It yields the protein CASSPGQGGNSPLHF.

The V and J genes are TRBV30 and TRBJ1-3; D unclear. The CDR3 consists of 12 residues. Trimming removed 3 bases at V and 3 bases at J, with 6 bases between. Per the germline V gene, CDR1 is GTSNPN and CDR2 is SVGIG (reference sequence). This CDR3 is CAWSISGNTIYF. In nucleotides, the CDR3 is TGTGCCTGGAGCATCAGTGGAAACACCATATATTTT.

The J gene is TRBJ2-2, the V gene TRBV28, with 9 bases matching TRBD2. Looked up from germline, CDR1 is MDHEN and CDR2 is SYDVKM. The trim removed 7 bases at V and 5 bases at J, leaving 8 bases unmatched. This CDR3 region has 15 residues. The CDR3 region has the DNA TGTGCCAGCACCTGGGGGGGACTAGCAACCGGGGAGCTGTTTTTT. Its protein is CASTWGGLATGELFF.